The 10 T cell receptor beta chains reported below all come from one sample, sequenced in a study of CD8 T cells in Susac syndrome. Random hexamers were used to reverse transcribe an amount of roughly 0.5 to 1 ug RNA. MiXCR, run by TCRdb on the immunoSEQ multiplex PCR reads, gives a single entry per CDR3 protein. Among about 200,000 distinct CDR3 sequences listed, 92% were seen once. Material for sequencing was CD8+ T cells from PBMCs. The receptors here all came from a human donor with multiple sclerosis.

The rearrangement links TRBV10-3 to TRBJ1-1; D possibly corresponds to TRBD1 (5 bases). CDR1 is ENHRY and CDR2 is SYGVKD in the germline V gene. Trimming removed 0 bases from V and 4 bases from J, with 9 bases in between. The CDR3 spans 14 residues. CDR3 region: CAISESRGSTEAFF. CDR3 DNA: TGTGCCATCAGTGAGTCGCGGGGGAGCACTGAAGCTTTCTTT.

This chain joins TRBV9 and TRBJ1-1; TRBD1 might be the D (5 bases). Germline CDR1 reads SGDLS; CDR2 reads YYNGEE. V lost 2 bases and J lost 0, with 8 bases in between. This CDR3 region has 14 residues. The chain's CDR3 is CASSVGHMNTEAFF. The DNA of the CDR3 is TGTGCCAGCAGCGTCGGACATATGAACACTGAAGCTTTCTTT.

This clonotype has more than one count but fewer than ten. The chain combines TRBV3-1 with TRBJ2-7; a weak D match, TRBD2 (5 bases). V lost 0 bases to trimming and J lost 1 base, with 16 bases between them. This CDR3 is 17 amino acids long. CDR1 is LGHDT and CDR2 is YNNKEL in the germline V gene (reference sequence). The CDR3 loop is CASSQDPGGGASYEQYF. In DNA form, the CDR3 reads TGTGCCAGCAGCCAAGATCCGGGCGGAGGAGCTTCCTACGAGCAGTACTTC.

This clonotype has a single count. The V and J genes are TRBV23-1 and TRBJ1-2; no clear D. TRBV23-1 is identified as an open reading frame with a role that is uncertain. Between the trimmed V and J ends, which lost 6 bases and 8 bases, there was a span of 10 bases. The CDR3 totals 11 residues. Written as DNA, the CDR3 is TGCGCCAGCAGCTCCGTCGGAGGCTACACCTTC. The encoded protein is CASSSVGGYTF.

The rearrangement uses TRBV4-1 and TRBJ2-1; D is ambiguous. Germline lookup yields CDR1 MGHRA and CDR2 YSYEKL. V lost 8 bases, J lost 1 base, and 15 bases lay in between. There are 15 residues in the CDR3. CDR3 residues: CASQLDRISYNEQFF. CDR3 nucleotides: TGCGCCAGCCAGCTCGACCGCATTTCCTACAATGAGCAGTTCTTC.

This clonotype has a single count. The chain combines TRBV2 with TRBJ2-1; no firm D call. The CDR3 spans 10 residues. CDR1 is SNHLY, CDR2 FYNNEI, per germline. Trimming took 4 bases from V and 9 from J, leaving 4 bases between them. DNA for the CDR3: TGTGCCAGCAGTGTATTTGAGCAGTTCTTC. Translated: CASSVFEQFF. The whole variable domain, remainder taken from reference TRBV2 and TRBJ2-1, is EPEVTQTPSHQVTQMGQEVILRCVPISNHLYFYWYRQILGQKVEFLVSFYNNEISEKSEIFDDQFSVERPDGSNFTLKIRSTKLEDSAMYFCASSVFEQFFGPGTRLTVL.

This chain joins TRBV9 and TRBJ2-2; possible D gene TRBD2, 6 bases. Per germline, CDR1 SGDLS and CDR2 YYNGEE. The V and J ends lost 3 bases and 4 bases respectively, with 16 bases between them. The CDR3 covers 16 residues. CDR3 amino acids: CASSADSSGGTGELFF. The CDR3 bases are TGTGCCAGCAGCGCTGACTCCTCCGGGGGCACCGGGGAGCTGTTTTTT.

The rearrangement links TRBV27 to TRBJ2-6; D uncertain. CDR3 length: 14 residues. CDR1 is MNHEY and CDR2 is SMNVEV in the germline V gene (reference sequence). Deletions cut 5 bases from V and 2 bases from J, with 7 bases between. The CDR3 bases are TGTGCCAGCAGTCTGTCCCCTGGGGCCAACGTCCTGACTTTC. As protein: CASSLSPGANVLTF.

This rearrangement joins TRBV27 to TRBJ2-7; D is unclear. The CDR3 loop spans 13 amino acids. CDR1 and CDR2 from the germline V gene are MNHEY and SMNVEV (reference sequence). Between the trimmed V and J ends, which lost 0 bases and 5 bases, there was a span of 8 bases. The CDR3 bases are TGTGCCAGCAGTTTATCCCTAGGGAACGAGCAGTACTTC. Translation gives CASSLSLGNEQYF.

V is TRBV9 and J is TRBJ2-2; D is unresolved. Germline CDR1 reads SGDLS; CDR2 reads YYNGEE. The V end lost 6 bases, the J end lost 6 bases, and 6 bases lay between the germline ends. The CDR3 sequence is 11 residues long. The CDR3, as DNA: TGTGCCAGCAATGGAGCCGGGGAGCTGTTTTTT. Translation gives CASNGAGELFF.